This passage covers 19 T cell receptor beta chains from one sample sequenced in a study of CD8 T cells in ankylosing spondylitis. TCRdb processed the 5' RACE reads anew with MiXCR; each CDR3 protein has one entry. Of under 250,000 distinct CDR3 sequences listed, 20% to 30% are singletons. The sequenced sample consisted of blood, either unsorted or a sorted T cell fraction (not recorded which). These receptors were taken from a male donor with ankylosing spondylitis or in good health (not recorded which).

A word on this clonotype: Possible read error: a much larger clone is one base away. The CDR3 DNA reads TGTGCCAGCAGCCGTCTAAGGGACGCCGGCTCCACCTTC. Its protein is CASSRLRDAGSTF. The rearrangement links TRBV5-6 to TRBJ1-2; tentative D call: TRBD1 (5 bases). Looked up from germline, CDR1 is SGHDT and CDR2 is YYEEEE. The CDR3 consists of 13 residues.

A note on this clonotype: A clone one base away is much larger, so this may be a read error. The V gene is TRBV20-1, the J gene TRBJ2-7; D perhaps matches TRBD2 (6 bases). CDR3 length: 14 amino acids. CDR1 and CDR2 (germline): DFQATT, SNEGSKA (reference sequence). V dropped 7 bases and J dropped 6 bases, with 22 bases sitting between them. The CDR3: CSVSRDLRGPEQYF. The CDR3 coding sequence is TGCAGTGTCAGCCGGGACTTAAGGGGACCCGAGCAGTACTTC.

This clonotype was seen a handful of times. The chain couples TRBV29-1 to TRBJ2-3; 10 bases map to TRBD2. CDR1 is SQVTM and CDR2 is ANQGSEA in the germline V gene. The CDR3 extends over 15 amino acids. The junction had 6 bases not matched to a gene; V was cut back by 6 bases and J by 0 bases. Here the CDR3 DNA reads TGCAGCGTGGGGAGGACTAGCGGTAGCACAGATACGCAGTATTTT. The encoded protein is CSVGRTSGSTDTQYF.

This clonotype was observed at least ten times. This chain joins TRBV6-1 and TRBJ2-3; 8 nucleotides align to TRBD1. J gave up 3 bases and V 7 bases, and 12 bases lay outside the gene matches. The CDR3 covers 16 residues. The V gene's germline CDR1 is MNHNS and CDR2 SASEGT. The CDR3 DNA follows: TGTGCCAGCAACCGCGGACAGGGCGCTACTACAGATACGCAGTATTTT. Translating it yields CASNRGQGATTDTQYF.

This chain joins TRBV9 and TRBJ2-3, with TRBD2 as a possible D gene (5 bases). This CDR3 has 13 amino acids. The germline gives CDR1 SGDLS, CDR2 YYNGEE. V was pared by 2 bases and J by 1 base, with 5 bases between. In DNA, the CDR3 is TGTGCCAGCAGCGTCGGGGGCACAGATACGCAGTATTTT. Residues: CASSVGGTDTQYF.

This clonotype was counted ten times or more. This chain links TRBV4-1 with TRBJ2-3, with D possibly TRBD2 on 6 matching bases. Germline assignment: CDR1 MGHRA and CDR2 YSYEKL. The ends were cut back, 2 bases at V and 0 bases at J, with 12 bases in the middle. The CDR3 is 16 residues long. CDR3 nucleotide sequence: TGCGCCAGCAGCCAATCGCGAGGGACTAGCACAGATACGCAGTATTTT. It translates to CASSQSRGTSTDTQYF.

Many counts were recorded for this clonotype. The CDR3 DNA is TGTGCCAGCAGTTTATTGAGGGACAGGGTGCGCTATGGCTACACCTTC. This codes for CASSLLRDRVRYGYTF. The chain is built from TRBV28 and TRBJ1-2, with 9 bases fitting TRBD1. The CDR3 is 16 amino acids. Germline CDR1 and CDR2: MDHEN and SYDVKM. After removal of 1 base from V and 4 bases from J, the junction contained 7 bases not matched to a gene.

This chain links TRBV20-1 with TRBJ2-7; TRBD1 aligns across 10 bases. The CDR3 spans 14 residues. V shed 6 bases and J 6 bases; nucleotides not matched to a gene: 11. Germline CDR1 DFQATT, CDR2 SNEGSKA (reference sequence). CDR3 coding DNA: TGCAGTGCCACTACCGGGACAGGGGTGTTCGAGCAGTACTTC. Amino acids: CSATTGTGVFEQYF.

The chain couples TRBV5-4 to TRBJ2-5, with a weak D call TRBD1 (5 bases). The CDR3 has 14 residues. The germline gives CDR1 SGHNT, CDR2 YYREEE (reference sequence). V lost 5 bases and J lost 5, with 16 bases in between. The CDR3 loop reads CASSFAGMGETQYF. The CDR3 DNA reads as TGTGCCAGCAGTTTCGCAGGGATGGGGGAGACCCAGTACTTC.

This clonotype was recorded many times. This chain links TRBV20-1 with TRBJ1-1, with D possibly matching TRBD1 (5 bases). The CDR3 totals 14 residues. Trimming took 6 bases from V and 6 from J, leaving 20 bases between them. Germline lookup yields CDR1 DFQATT and CDR2 SNEGSKA (reference sequence). CDR3 nucleotides: TGCAGTGCCCGAGACCGTCCGGGGCGGGCTGAAGCTTTCTTT. It yields the protein CSARDRPGRAEAFF.

The chain combines TRBV29-1 with TRBJ2-5; a possible D gene is TRBD1 (5 bases). Between the trimmed V and J ends, which lost 3 bases and 1 base, there was a span of 15 bases. CDR1 is SQVTM and CDR2 is ANQGSEA in the germline V gene. The CDR3 consists of 15 residues. CDR3 in amino acids: CSVEGLDSSQETQYF. In nucleotides, the CDR3 is TGCAGCGTTGAGGGGTTAGACAGCAGCCAAGAGACCCAGTACTTC.

The genes are TRBV5-1 and TRBJ2-1; D gene uncertain. This CDR3 region has 14 residues. Looked up from germline, CDR1 is SGHRS and CDR2 is YFSETQ. The ends were cut back, 6 bases at V and 4 bases at J, with 14 bases in the middle. CDR3 sequence: CASNPGAVYNEQFF. The CDR3 DNA reads TGCGCCAGCAATCCCGGCGCGGTTTACAATGAGCAGTTCTTC. The complete variable domain, with remaining parts taken from reference TRBV5-1 and TRBJ2-1, reads KAGVTQTPRYLIKTRGQQVTLSCSPISGHRSVSWYQQTPGQGLQFLFEYFSETQRNKGNFPGRFSGRQFSNSRSEMNVSTLELGDSALYLCASNPGAVYNEQFFGPGTRLTVL.

This clonotype came up a few times. The chain combines TRBV5-1 with TRBJ2-7; 10 bases are shared with TRBD2. The CDR3 is made up of 15 amino acids. CDR1 SGHRS and CDR2 YFSETQ come from the germline V gene. Germline trimming cut 1 base from V and 3 bases from J; bases unmatched to any gene: 4. CDR3 loop: CASSLSASGSYEQYF. The DNA of the CDR3 is TGCGCCAGCAGCTTGAGTGCTAGCGGGAGCTACGAGCAGTACTTC.

This clonotype was counted at least ten times. The gene calls are TRBV12-3 or TRBV12-4 and TRBJ1-2, with D tentatively TRBD1 (6 bases). The length of the CDR3 is 13 residues. V lost 5 bases and J lost 7, with 14 bases in between. The chain's CDR3 is CASSPQGRAGYTF. As DNA, the CDR3 is TGTGCCAGCAGTCCACAGGGACGGGCTGGCTACACCTTC.

For this clonotype: The junction and the germline gene differ at one end; a read error may be behind it. V usage is TRBV4-2 and J usage is TRBJ2-5; D not resolved. Germline V CDR1 and CDR2: LGHNA, YNFKEQ. CDR3 size: 16 residues. The CDR3 region is CARSPGLRGYQETQYF. The CDR3 DNA follows: TGTGCCAGGAGCCCCGGGCTCCGCGGATACCAAGAGACCCAGTACTTC.

The chain combines TRBV20-1 with TRBJ2-3; 8 bases fit TRBD1. CDR3 size: 14 residues. Losses at the gene ends were 5 bases for V and 1 base for J; bases not matched to a gene: 5. In germline, CDR1 is DFQATT, CDR2 SNEGSKA (reference sequence). The CDR3 sequence: CSAPKTGGTDTQYF. For the CDR3, the DNA is TGCAGTGCTCCAAAGACAGGGGGCACAGATACGCAGTATTTT.

This clonotype showed up just a few times. The chain uses TRBV20-1 and TRBJ2-1; possibly TRBD2 for D (6 bases). V shed 5 bases and J shed 4 bases, with 15 bases lying between them. The germline gives CDR1 DFQATT, CDR2 SNEGSKA (reference sequence). The CDR3 extends over 14 amino acids. The CDR3 DNA follows: TGCAGTGCTTCCCCCATGCGGGATTACAATGAGCAGTTCTTC. Translated: CSASPMRDYNEQFF.

This clonotype was counted a few times. The CDR3 DNA reads as TGTGCCGCCGCTACAACATACGAGCAGTACTTC. It yields the protein CAAATTYEQYF. V is TRBV10-3 and J is TRBJ2-7; no firm D call. CDR1 is ENHRY, CDR2 SYGVKD, per germline. CDR3 size: 11 residues. V lost 11 bases, J lost 4 bases, and 12 bases lay in between.

This clonotype was counted many times. The chain uses TRBV21-1 and TRBJ2-7; the DNA was not compared with TRBD2, the D call given in the table. TRBV21-1 has pseudogene status. The CDR3 has 17 amino acids. This chain's CDR3 is CASSKALRDGGSYEQYF. Here the CDR3 DNA reads TGTGCCAGCAGCAAAGCGCTGCGGGACGGAGGATCTTACGAGCAGTACTTC.